What follows are 8 T cell receptor beta chains derived from one specimen sequenced in a study of OX40 agonist ivuxolimab in advanced cancers. The repertoire was sequenced with immunoSEQ multiplex PCR; TCRdb's copy has only in-frame clones and lacks some. This sample has about 70,000 clones, with around 90% found just once. The sample here was CD4+ or CD8+ T cells sorted from blood, taken in a trial of the OX40 agonist ivuxolimab. The receptor source for this set is an adult with an advanced solid tumor such as melanoma, head and neck, liver or kidney cancer.

The genes are TRBV18 and TRBJ1-5, with D maybe TRBD1 (5 bases). CDR1 and CDR2 (germline): KGHSH, LQKENI. The CDR3 extends over 14 amino acids. Trimming took off 3 bases at V and 4 bases at J, with 10 bases between the two ends. This CDR3 is CASSPRTSNQPQHF. CDR3 DNA sequence: TGTGCCAGCTCACCCCGGACAAGTAATCAGCCCCAGCATTTT.

J is TRBJ1-5 and V is TRBV28; 7 bases are a match to TRBD1. Germline-derived CDR1 and CDR2 are MDHEN and SYDVKM. V shed 5 bases, J shed 4 bases, and the junction held 8 bases outside the gene matches. The CDR3 totals 15 residues. The CDR3: CASSNPGQTNQPQHF. CDR3 coding DNA: TGTGCCAGCAGTAATCCGGGACAGACTAATCAGCCCCAGCATTTT.

This clone has a handful of counts. This sequence joins TRBV4-1 and TRBJ1-4; no definite D call. The germline V and J ends were trimmed by 2 bases and 0 bases, with 7 bases remaining between them. CDR1 MGHRA and CDR2 YSYEKL come from the germline V gene. The CDR3 extends over 15 amino acids. CDR3 sequence reads: CASSQFGATNEKLFF. DNA of the CDR3: TGCGCCAGCAGCCAATTTGGGGCAACTAATGAAAAACTGTTTTTT.

This clone was counted only a few times. The gene calls are TRBV7-8 and TRBJ2-7, with 9 bases identical to TRBD1. Germline CDR1 is SGHVS and CDR2 is FQNEAQ. This CDR3 contains 14 residues. With 1 base clipped from V and 5 bases from J, the junction kept 3 bases outside the gene matches. CDR3 coding DNA: TGTGCCAGCAGCTTAGGGGACAGGGTAGACGAGCAGTACTTC. This codes for CASSLGDRVDEQYF.

This chain connects TRBV10-1 to TRBJ1-1, with D possibly matching TRBD1 (5 bases). Germline values: CDR1 WNHNN, CDR2 SYGVQD (reference sequence). The CDR3 sequence is 13 residues long. V was clipped by 4 bases and J by 8 bases, with 14 bases between them. The CDR3 region has the DNA TGCGCCAGCAGTGGGTCTACCAGGGCAGAAGCTTTCTTT. Residues: CASSGSTRAEAFF.

This rearrangement joins TRBV5-1 to TRBJ1-4, with D maybe TRBD1 (5 bases). CDR1 and CDR2 (germline): SGHRS, YFSETQ. V lost 3 bases, J lost 0 bases, and 15 bases lay in between. The CDR3 has 17 residues. CDR3 nucleotide sequence: TGCGCCAGCAGCTCGACGGGGACCTCGTCAACTAATGAAAAACTGTTTTTT. Its translation is CASSSTGTSSTNEKLFF.

V and J are TRBV6-1 and TRBJ2-3, with 10 bases fitting TRBD2. The CDR3 is 14 residues long. With V trimmed by 7 bases and J by 10 bases, 11 bases remained unmatched. Germline lookup yields CDR1 MNHNS and CDR2 SASEGT. In DNA form, the CDR3 reads TGTGCCAGCATTCCTCTACTAGCGGGGAGGGCGCAGTATTTT. Translation: CASIPLLAGRAQYF.

The chain uses TRBV27 and TRBJ2-7; D could derive from TRBD1 or TRBD2 (5 bases each). V dropped 6 bases and J dropped 0 bases, with 15 bases sitting between them. The CDR3 has 15 residues. Germline V CDR1 and CDR2: MNHEY, SMNVEV (reference sequence). CDR3 sequence: CASSPSPGSSYEQYF. The CDR3, as DNA: TGTGCCAGCAGCCCGTCCCCAGGGAGCTCCTACGAGCAGTACTTC.